Each of the 20 T cell receptor beta chains below was sequenced from the same sample in a study of T cell repertoires in cytomegalovirus infection. Their target antigens are unknown. TCRdb recomputed calls from the reads with MiXCR, one row per CDR3 protein. In the table there are about 110,000 distinct CDR3 sequences, about 30% of which are singletons. The sequenced sample was CD8+ T cells from cultured PBMCs, obtained from culture after CMV antigen stimulation. These TCRs come from a human donor in good health (CMV status not recorded). Some clones in this sample may be carry-over from other donors' samples.

This clonotype was observed at least ten times. This chain links TRBV28 with TRBJ2-7; 8 bases align to TRBD1. Trimming took 3 bases from V and 6 from J; bases not matched to a gene: 13. Germline CDR1 is MDHEN and CDR2 is SYDVKM. The CDR3 covers 16 residues. In DNA form, the CDR3 reads TGTGCCAGCAGTTTCCTCGGGCAGGGGGCCCTACGCGAGCAGTACTTC. Translation: CASSFLGQGALREQYF.

The rearrangement links TRBV5-1 to TRBJ2-3; D is perhaps TRBD1 or TRBD2 (5 bases each). The germline V gene encodes CDR1 SGHRS and CDR2 YFSETQ. Deletions cut 0 bases from V and 4 bases from J, with 12 bases between. This CDR3 is built from 15 residues. CDR3: CASSLVGVESDTQYF. In nucleotides, the CDR3 is TGCGCCAGCAGCTTGGTGGGGGTAGAGTCAGATACGCAGTATTTT.

The V call is TRBV11-2, the J call TRBJ2-7; D not certain. CDR3 length: 17 amino acids. Germline V gives CDR1 SGHAT, CDR2 FQNNGV. The germline V and J ends were trimmed by 0 bases and 6 bases, with 21 bases remaining between them. The chain's CDR3 is CASSLDSRAHLPAEQYF. For the CDR3, the DNA is TGTGCCAGCAGCTTAGATAGCCGGGCACACTTACCCGCCGAGCAGTACTTC.

This clonotype was detected only a few times. The chain recombines TRBV7-2 with TRBJ2-3; TRBD2 is a possible D gene (5 bases). Germline assignment: CDR1 SGHTA and CDR2 FQGNSA. V was shortened by 5 bases and J by 4 bases, with 16 bases between the two germline ends. This CDR3 comprises 15 residues. For the CDR3, the DNA is TGTGCCAGCAGCCCAACGAGAGGGTCCCCAGATACGCAGTATTTT. It yields the protein CASSPTRGSPDTQYF.

The chain combines TRBV2 with TRBJ2-3; TRBD1 agrees at 8 bases. J was trimmed by 0 bases and V by 1 base; bases with no gene match: 6. This CDR3 comprises 17 residues. In germline, CDR1 is SNHLY, CDR2 FYNNEI. CDR3 coding DNA: TGTGCCAGCAGTGAAGGGGACAGGCCGGCAAGCACAGATACGCAGTATTTT. Its translation is CASSEGDRPASTDTQYF.

The J gene is TRBJ2-2, the V gene TRBV11-3; no definite D call. Germline CDR1 is SGHNT and CDR2 is YENEEA. This CDR3 region has 16 residues. Trimming cost V 1 base and J 3 bases, with 12 bases left between them. The CDR3 coding sequence is TGTGCCAGCAGCTTAGCCAACAGCGACCACACCGGGGAGCTGTTTTTT. This gives the protein CASSLANSDHTGELFF. The full variable domain, rest sourced from reference TRBV11-3 and TRBJ2-2, is EAGVVQSPRYKIIEKKQPVAFWCNPISGHNTLYWYLQNLGQGPELLIRYENEEAVDDSQLPKDRFSAERLKGVDSTLKIQPAELGDSAVYLCASSLANSDHTGELFFGEGSRLTVL.

This clonotype showed up just once. This chain connects TRBV12-3 or TRBV12-4 to TRBJ1-5; D remains unclear. V was cut by 4 bases and J by 11 bases, with 9 bases left in between. The CDR3 totals 11 residues. The CDR3 reads CASSSGSAQHF. For the CDR3, the DNA is TGTGCCAGCAGTTCCGGCTCAGCCCAGCATTTT.

This clonotype was counted a few times. The chain links TRBV28 to TRBJ1-1; no firm D call. This CDR3 contains 13 residues. Germline assignment: CDR1 MDHEN and CDR2 SYDVKM. V lost 6 bases and J lost 10, with 18 bases in between. This CDR3 reads CASSKGTAGRAFF. The CDR3 DNA follows: TGTGCCAGCAGCAAGGGTACTGCGGGAAGAGCTTTCTTT. The variable domain in full, with the rest retrieved from reference TRBV28 and TRBJ1-1, is DVKVTQSSRYLVKRTGEKVFLECVQDMDHENMFWYRQDPGLGLRLIYFSYDVKMKEKGDIPEGYSVSREKKERFSLILESASTNQTSMYLCASSKGTAGRAFFGQGTRLTVV.

Only a few counts were recorded for this clonotype. Here the CDR3 reads CASSLDGRMNTEAFF. For the CDR3, the DNA is TGTGCCAGCAGCTTAGACGGACGGATGAACACTGAAGCTTTCTTT. The chain joins TRBV11-2 to TRBJ1-1; D is unclear. Germline V gene data show CDR1 as SGHAT and CDR2 as FQNNGV. The CDR3 sequence is 15 residues long. V gave up 0 bases and J gave up 0 bases, with 8 bases separating them.

This clonotype was observed a few times. The chain employs TRBV7-9 and TRBJ2-5; D is unclear. CDR1 and CDR2 from the germline V gene are SEHNR and FQNEAQ (reference sequence). V was pared by 4 bases and J by 5 bases, with 17 bases between. CDR3 length: 15 amino acids. DNA of the CDR3: TGTGCCAGCAGCTCCCTTACCGTGGATGCGGAGACCCAGTACTTC. This translates into CASSSLTVDAETQYF. Combining the CDR3 with reference TRBV7-9 and TRBJ2-5 gives the whole variable domain DTGVSQNPRHKITKRGQNVTFRCDPISEHNRLYWYRQTLGQGPEFLTYFQNEAQLEKSRLLSDRFSAERPKGSFSTLEIQRTEQGDSAMYLCASSSLTVDAETQYFGPGTRLLVL.

CDR3 bases: TGCAGCGTTGAAGATGGTGGCGGGACCTACGAGCAGTACTTC. Translating gives CSVEDGGGTYEQYF. The J gene is TRBJ2-7, the V gene TRBV29-1; the D gene is possibly TRBD2 (6 bases). The CDR3 length is 14 residues. The germline V and J ends were trimmed by 0 bases and 2 bases, with 11 bases remaining between them. Germline CDR1 is SQVTM and CDR2 is ANQGSEA.

V gene TRBV9 combines with J gene TRBJ1-2; a possible D gene is TRBD1 (6 bases). V was trimmed by 0 bases and J by 2 bases, leaving 14 bases between them. The CDR3 length is 16 residues. Germline CDR1 SGDLS, CDR2 YYNGEE. The CDR3 DNA is TGTGCCAGCAGCGTAGGAGCGACGACAGGCAACTATGGCTACACCTTC. Translated, it gives CASSVGATTGNYGYTF.

The chain recombines TRBV12-3 or TRBV12-4 with TRBJ2-2; TRBD1 aligns across 7 bases. With 5 bases clipped from V and 7 bases from J, the junction kept 10 bases outside the gene matches. The CDR3 runs 15 residues. The CDR3 nucleotides are TGTGCCAGCAGTCACGATCTGACAGGGATCGGGGAGCTGTTTTTT. The encoded protein is CASSHDLTGIGELFF.

The rearrangement links TRBV11-2 to TRBJ1-2, with 7 bases fitting TRBD1. The germline V gene encodes CDR1 SGHAT and CDR2 FQNNGV. This CDR3 is 13 amino acids long. Germline trimming cut 6 bases from V and 8 bases from J; bases unmatched to any gene: 9. CDR3 in DNA: TGTGCCAGCAGTACCCAGCAGGGGGAAGGCTACACCTTC. This codes for CASSTQQGEGYTF.

This chain joins TRBV4-1 and TRBJ2-1; no clear D gene. This CDR3 is built from 12 residues. Per germline, CDR1 MGHRA and CDR2 YSYEKL. Trimming left V 0 bases short and J 10 bases short, with 7 bases between. Here the CDR3 reads CASSQDTDEQFF. The CDR3 DNA reads TGCGCCAGCAGCCAAGATACGGACGAGCAGTTCTTC.

This clonotype was counted between two and nine times. The J gene is TRBJ1-1, the V gene TRBV28; D uncertain. The germline gives CDR1 MDHEN, CDR2 SYDVKM. The CDR3 totals 12 residues. The V end was cut by 5 bases, the J end by 2 bases, with 6 bases between. The CDR3 protein is CASSEGNTEAFF. The CDR3 region has the DNA TGTGCCAGCAGTGAGGGTAACACTGAAGCTTTCTTT.

The chain recombines TRBV19 with TRBJ1-1, with 8 bases matching TRBD1. The CDR3 is 14 residues long. Germline CDR1 reads LNHDA; CDR2 reads SQIVND (reference sequence). V shed 8 bases, J shed 1 base, and the junction held 6 bases outside the gene matches. The chain's CDR3 is CASQRTGWNTEAFF. CDR3 nucleotide sequence: TGTGCCAGTCAACGGACAGGGTGGAACACTGAAGCTTTCTTT.

This clonotype was observed a handful of times. In DNA, the CDR3 is TGTGCCAGCAGCCCCCGGACAGGGAAGAGCTCCTACGAGCAGTACTTC. This codes for CASSPRTGKSSYEQYF. This chain connects TRBV7-9 to TRBJ2-7; TRBD1 aligns across 8 bases. Germline-derived CDR1 and CDR2 are SEHNR and FQNEAQ (reference sequence). The V and J ends lost 5 bases and 0 bases, in that order; junction bases with no gene match: 9. The CDR3 spans 16 residues.

This clonotype was recorded a few times. The rearrangement uses TRBV9 and TRBJ1-1, with D possibly being TRBD1 (6 bases). CDR1 SGDLS and CDR2 YYNGEE come from the germline V gene. CDR3 length: 15 amino acids. The V end lost 0 bases, the J end lost 4 bases, and 13 bases lay between the germline ends. This CDR3 reads CASSVDGTFITEAFF. CDR3 coding DNA: TGTGCCAGCAGCGTAGATGGGACATTCATCACTGAAGCTTTCTTT.

The chain combines TRBV7-9 with TRBJ2-3; 7 bases line up with TRBD2. V lost 1 base and J lost 5; bases outside the gene matches: 12. Germline CDR1 SEHNR, CDR2 FQNEAQ (reference sequence). The CDR3 extends over 17 amino acids. DNA for the CDR3: TGTGCCAGCAGCTTAGGGCCCCTAGCGGACGCTCGAGATACGCAGTATTTT. Protein sequence: CASSLGPLADARDTQYF.